This T cell receptor beta chain was documented in a study of response to subunit inactivated influenza vaccine. Points from the study as a whole: Only a handful of new T cells, the authors suggested, are recruited with each seasonal influenza vaccination.

On this clonotype: What it binds is not known.

MiXCR was run by TCRdb on the RT-PCR reads, yielding one entry per CDR3 protein. Among hundreds of thousands of distinct CDR3 sequences, approximately 15% were seen once, and the ten largest hold 5.5% to 7%. The germline V gene has CDR1 SGHRS and CDR2 YFSETQ. This CDR3 has 18 residues. The V segment lost 4 bases and the J segment 2 bases; nucleotides outside the gene matches: 10. This clonotype originated in a middle-aged man who received an inactivated influenza vaccine. This chain uses TRBV5-1 with TRBJ2-1; TRBD1 matches 12 bases. Sequenced material: PBMCs from blood, taken roughly 15 days before vaccination. CDR3 sequence: CASSTLPGQGATYNEQFF. The CDR3 nucleotides are TGCGCCAGCAGCACCTTACCGGGACAGGGGGCTACCTACAATGAGCAGTTCTTC.